The 3 T cell receptor beta chains listed next were all sequenced from one sample in a study of blood T cell repertoires in COVID-19. Data came from immunoSEQ multiplex PCR; TCRdb stores just in-frame clones and leaves some out. In the table there are some 99,000 clones, 84% of which are singletons. The sequencing sample was made of peripheral blood. Source of these receptors: a woman in her fifties or sixties with acute or convalescent COVID-19.

This clone has more than one count but fewer than ten. The chain combines TRBV2 with TRBJ1-1; D perhaps matches TRBD1 (5 bases). Trimming removed 6 bases from V and 1 base from J, with 6 bases in between. Per germline, CDR1 SNHLY and CDR2 FYNNEI. The CDR3 consists of 12 residues. The CDR3, as DNA: TGTGCCAGCAGGGGGCAGAACACTGAAGCTTTCTTT. This encodes CASRGQNTEAFF. The full variable domain, completed using reference TRBV2 and TRBJ1-1, is EPEVTQTPSHQVTQMGQEVILRCVPISNHLYFYWYRQILGQKVEFLVSFYNNEISEKSEIFDDQFSVERPDGSNFTLKIRSTKLEDSAMYFCASRGQNTEAFFGQGTRLTVV.

This chain connects TRBV19 to TRBJ1-1; 8 bases match TRBD1. Germline-derived CDR1 and CDR2 are LNHDA and SQIVND (reference sequence). This CDR3 has 14 amino acids. V lost 5 bases and J lost 0; bases outside the gene matches: 2. The CDR3 sequence is CASSVTGVNTEAFF. In DNA, the CDR3 is TGTGCCAGTAGTGTGACAGGGGTGAACACTGAAGCTTTCTTT.

V gene TRBV19 combines with J gene TRBJ1-5; 7 bases match TRBD1. Germline CDR1 and CDR2: LNHDA and SQIVND (reference sequence). The CDR3 runs 17 residues. With 5 bases clipped from V and 4 bases from J, the junction kept 14 bases outside the gene matches. CDR3 sequence (DNA): TGTGCCAGTAGTGAATCGTTGGGCAGGGGGTTGAATCAGCCCCAGCATTTT. This encodes CASSESLGRGLNQPQHF. The whole variable domain, filled in from reference TRBV19 and TRBJ1-5, reads DGGITQSPKYLFRKEGQNVTLSCEQNLNHDAMYWYRQDPGQGLRLIYYSQIVNDFQKGDIAEGYSVSREKKESFPLTVTSAQKNPTAFYLCASSESLGRGLNQPQHFGDGTRLSIL.